This T cell receptor (beta chain) was captured by sequencing in a study of blood T cell repertoires in COVID-19. Whole-study context: Researchers got acute and convalescent COVID-19 samples from the United States, Italy and Spain. The cDNA or gDNA used as material had been derived from T cells, B-cell-depleted T cells, or PBMCs.

The CDR3 runs 17 residues. Trimming shortened V by 0 bases and J by 6 bases, and 18 bases separated the two germline ends. Looked up from germline, CDR1 is SGHAT and CDR2 is FQNNGV. Authors' methods: Reference gene primer amplification gave nucleated cell count estimates. Libraries were prepared by immunoSEQ multiplex PCR; TCRdb keeps only in-frame clonotypes and omits some of them. Clonal size and the V and J genes are those of that table, whereas D and trimming came from the DNA. The repertoire holds approximately 150,000 clones, around four fifths seen once, with 3% to 3.5% in the top ten. The sequenced material came from PBMCs or T cells enriched from blood (not recorded which). This chain joins TRBV11-2 and TRBJ2-1, with a weak D call TRBD2 (5 bases). This TCR was recovered from a woman in her forties or fifties with acute COVID-19. CDR3 nucleotide sequence: TGTGCCAGCAGCTTAGAGAGTTCCGTAGCGCGCGCCAATGAGCAGTTCTTC. Translating it yields CASSLESSVARANEQFF.